This is a list of T cell receptor beta chains from one sample in a study of blood T cells in healthy people across ages. TCRdb analysed the 5' RACE reads with MiXCR anew, one entry per CDR3 protein. The sample shows around 800,000 distinct CDR3 sequences, around 68% of them seen only once. Material: blood. These TCRs come from a man younger than 45 in good health. Both conserved end residues are part of each CDR3. D genes are given only for firm matches. Part of the rows lack a size; the others show once, few, many or a class for expanded clones.

d_gene: .
v_gene: TRBV20-1
j_gene: TRBJ2-3
abundance: .
CDR3aa: CSTKRRGRTDTQYF
CDR3nt: TGCAGTACAAAAAGGAGGGGCCGCACAGATACGCAGTATTTT

d_gene: .
v_gene: TRBV6-5
j_gene: TRBJ2-5
abundance: .
CDR3aa: CASSHFTGRETQYF
CDR3nt: TGTGCCAGCAGTCATTTTACAGGGAGGGAGACCCAGTACTTC

d_gene: .
v_gene: TRBV6-5
j_gene: TRBJ2-3
abundance: .
CDR3aa: CASSSTGAFTDTQYF
CDR3nt: TGTGCCAGCAGTTCAACAGGAGCGTTCACAGATACGCAGTATTTT

d_gene: .
v_gene: TRBV3-1
j_gene: TRBJ1-1
abundance: .
CDR3aa: CASTQRASGSEAFF
CDR3nt: TGTGCCAGCACCCAGAGGGCCTCCGGTAGTGAAGCTTTCTTT

d_gene: TRBD2
v_gene: TRBV20-1
j_gene: TRBJ2-1
abundance: .
CDR3aa: CSARALAGENNEQFF
CDR3nt: TGCAGTGCTAGAGCTCTAGCGGGGGAGAACAATGAGCAGTTCTTC

d_gene: .
v_gene: TRBV7-3
j_gene: TRBJ1-6
abundance: .
CDR3aa: CASSLYGAARNSPLHF
CDR3nt: TGTGCCAGCAGCTTATATGGGGCAGCCCGCAATTCACCCCTCCACTTT

d_gene: TRBD1
v_gene: TRBV10-3
j_gene: TRBJ1-4
abundance: .
CDR3aa: CAISAGTGRPNEKLFF
CDR3nt: TGTGCCATCAGCGCCGGGACAGGCAGACCGAATGAAAAACTGTTTTTT

d_gene: TRBD1
v_gene: TRBV20-1
j_gene: TRBJ2-7
abundance: .
CDR3aa: CSASTGGFSSYEQYF
CDR3nt: TGCAGTGCTAGTACAGGGGGCTTTAGCTCCTACGAGCAGTACTTC

d_gene: .
v_gene: TRBV24-1
j_gene: TRBJ1-1
abundance: .
CDR3aa: CATIAAGTEAFF
CDR3nt: TGTGCCACCATTGCGGCCGGCACTGAAGCTTTCTTT

d_gene: TRBD2
v_gene: TRBV29-1
j_gene: TRBJ2-1
abundance: .
CDR3aa: CSAGGENNEQFF
CDR3nt: TGCAGCGCGGGAGGGGAAAACAATGAGCAGTTCTTC

d_gene: TRBD1
v_gene: TRBV12-3/TRBV12-4
j_gene: TRBJ1-4
abundance: .
CDR3aa: CASSGQGAPDEKLFF
CDR3nt: TGTGCCAGCAGTGGCCAGGGGGCGCCCGATGAAAAACTGTTTTTT

d_gene: .
v_gene: TRBV7-8
j_gene: TRBJ1-1
abundance: few
CDR3aa: CASSLASANTEAFF
CDR3nt: TGTGCCAGCAGCTTAGCGTCGGCTAACACTGAAGCTTTCTTT

d_gene: TRBD1
v_gene: TRBV29-1
j_gene: TRBJ1-2
abundance: few
CDR3aa: CSVVSGGEYGYTF
CDR3nt: TGCAGCGTCGTATCAGGGGGCGAATATGGCTACACCTTC

d_gene: TRBD2
v_gene: TRBV7-2
j_gene: TRBJ2-5
abundance: once
CDR3aa: CASSLAWAGGRNEQYF
CDR3nt: TGTGCCAGCAGCTTAGCGTGGGCGGGGGGGCGGAATGAGCAGTACTTC

d_gene: .
v_gene: TRBV9
j_gene: TRBJ2-7
abundance: few
CDR3aa: CASSGLTYEQYF
CDR3nt: TGTGCCAGCAGCGGGCTGACCTACGAGCAGTACTTC

d_gene: .
v_gene: TRBV7-2
j_gene: TRBJ2-5
abundance: once
CDR3aa: CASSSGLGPVETQYF
CDR3nt: TGTGCCAGCAGCTCCGGTCTAGGACCCGTGGAGACCCAGTACTTC

d_gene: TRBD1
v_gene: TRBV4-3
j_gene: TRBJ2-7
abundance: .
CDR3aa: CASSQGTQGPTYEQYF
CDR3nt: TGCGCCAGCAGCCAAGGAACACAGGGGCCTACCTACGAGCAGTACTTC

d_gene: .
v_gene: TRBV6-5
j_gene: TRBJ1-4
abundance: .
CDR3aa: CASGETVTNEKLFF
CDR3nt: TGTGCCAGCGGGGAGACAGTCACTAATGAAAAACTGTTTTTT

d_gene: .
v_gene: TRBV12-3/TRBV12-4
j_gene: TRBJ2-1
abundance: few
CDR3aa: CASSNTGSGDEQFF
CDR3nt: TGTGCCAGCAGTAATACAGGGTCTGGAGATGAGCAGTTCTTC

d_gene: TRBD1
v_gene: TRBV12-3/TRBV12-4
j_gene: TRBJ2-3
abundance: .
CDR3aa: CASSIRTRTGPDTQYF
CDR3nt: TGTGCCAGCAGTATAAGGACAAGGACAGGCCCAGATACGCAGTATTTT

d_gene: TRBD1
v_gene: TRBV20-1
j_gene: TRBJ2-7
abundance: .
CDR3aa: CSARLTGVGYEQYF
CDR3nt: TGCAGTGCTAGGCTGACAGGGGTGGGGTACGAGCAGTACTTC

d_gene: TRBD2
v_gene: TRBV27
j_gene: TRBJ2-1
abundance: once
CDR3aa: CASSRLAGANSYNEQFF
CDR3nt: TGTGCCAGCAGTAGGCTAGCGGGGGCAAACTCCTACAATGAGCAGTTCTTC

d_gene: TRBD2
v_gene: TRBV10-3
j_gene: TRBJ2-1
abundance: few
CDR3aa: CAISESLAGSYNEQFF
CDR3nt: TGTGCCATCAGTGAGTCACTAGCGGGGTCCTACAATGAGCAGTTCTTC

d_gene: .
v_gene: TRBV20-1
j_gene: TRBJ2-5
abundance: .
CDR3aa: CSARPRGGTQETQYF
CDR3nt: TGCAGTGCTAGACCGAGAGGGGGTACCCAAGAGACCCAGTACTTC

d_gene: .
v_gene: TRBV4-3
j_gene: TRBJ1-2
abundance: .
CDR3aa: CASSPLSTDYGYTF
CDR3nt: TGCGCCAGCAGCCCCTTGTCGACGGACTATGGCTACACCTTC

d_gene: .
v_gene: TRBV4-3
j_gene: TRBJ2-3
abundance: few
CDR3aa: CASSQDSSQDTDTQYF
CDR3nt: TGCGCCAGCAGCCAAGACTCGAGTCAGGACACAGATACGCAGTATTTT

d_gene: TRBD1
v_gene: TRBV9
j_gene: TRBJ2-1
abundance: .
CDR3aa: CASSHGTGGSYNEQFF
CDR3nt: TGTGCCAGCAGCCACGGGACAGGGGGCTCCTACAATGAGCAGTTCTTC

d_gene: .
v_gene: TRBV6-4
j_gene: TRBJ2-3
abundance: .
CDR3aa: CASSEGKHTDTQYF
CDR3nt: TGTGCCAGCAGTGAAGGAAAGCACACAGATACGCAGTATTTT

d_gene: .
v_gene: TRBV25-1
j_gene: TRBJ2-6
abundance: few
CDR3aa: CASSDEGRDHPGANVLTF
CDR3nt: TGTGCCAGCAGTGATGAAGGCAGGGATCATCCTGGGGCCAACGTCCTGACTTTC

d_gene: TRBD1
v_gene: TRBV6-1
j_gene: TRBJ2-5
abundance: few
CDR3aa: CASSSGTGIETQYF
CDR3nt: TGTGCCAGCAGTTCCGGGACAGGGATCGAGACCCAGTACTTC

d_gene: .
v_gene: TRBV6-6
j_gene: TRBJ1-2
abundance: once
CDR3aa: CASSLDERGGYTF
CDR3nt: TGTGCCAGCAGCTTGGACGAGCGAGGTGGCTACACCTTC

d_gene: .
v_gene: TRBV30
j_gene: TRBJ1-4
abundance: few
CDR3aa: CAWNKGRNEKLFF
CDR3nt: TGTGCCTGGAACAAGGGACGTAATGAAAAACTGTTTTTT

d_gene: .
v_gene: TRBV29-1
j_gene: TRBJ2-7
abundance: few
CDR3aa: CSIWAGYEQYF
CDR3nt: TGCAGCATATGGGCCGGCTACGAGCAGTACTTC

d_gene: TRBD1
v_gene: TRBV11-1
j_gene: TRBJ2-1
abundance: .
CDR3aa: CASTPTGTLYNEQFF
CDR3nt: TGTGCCAGCACCCCGACAGGGACCCTCTACAATGAGCAGTTCTTC

d_gene: .
v_gene: TRBV4-3
j_gene: TRBJ2-7
abundance: few
CDR3aa: CASSQAPGENEQYF
CDR3nt: TGCGCCAGCAGCCAAGCCCCAGGGGAAAACGAGCAGTACTTC

d_gene: TRBD1
v_gene: TRBV15
j_gene: TRBJ2-7
abundance: .
CDR3aa: CATRGEGTGSYEQYF
CDR3nt: TGTGCCACCAGGGGTGAGGGGACAGGGTCCTACGAGCAGTACTTC

d_gene: .
v_gene: TRBV20-1
j_gene: TRBJ1-5
abundance: few
CDR3aa: CSVDADGVGEGNQPQHF
CDR3nt: TGCAGTGTGGACGCGGATGGGGTCGGGGAGGGCAATCAGCCCCAGCATTTT

d_gene: .
v_gene: TRBV10-3
j_gene: TRBJ2-7
abundance: .
CDR3aa: CAISVGRGPNSYEQYF
CDR3nt: TGTGCCATCAGTGTTGGGCGGGGGCCAAATAGCTACGAGCAGTACTTC

d_gene: .
v_gene: TRBV20-1
j_gene: TRBJ2-3
abundance: .
CDR3aa: CSARDRFLTTDTQYF
CDR3nt: TGCAGTGCTAGAGATCGTTTCTTAACCACAGATACGCAGTATTTT

d_gene: .
v_gene: TRBV15
j_gene: TRBJ1-2
abundance: many
CDR3aa: CATSPTADYGYTF
CDR3nt: TGTGCCACCTCCCCGACAGCCGACTATGGCTACACCTTC

d_gene: TRBD1
v_gene: TRBV7-2
j_gene: TRBJ2-7
abundance: few
CDR3aa: CASSSTPGQVHEQYF
CDR3nt: TGTGCCAGCAGCTCAACCCCGGGACAGGTACACGAGCAGTACTTC

d_gene: .
v_gene: TRBV4-3
j_gene: TRBJ2-1
abundance: few
CDR3aa: CASSQDDGLGEQFF
CDR3nt: TGCGCCAGCAGCCAAGACGACGGGTTAGGGGAGCAGTTCTTC

d_gene: TRBD2
v_gene: TRBV29-1
j_gene: TRBJ2-3
abundance: .
CDR3aa: CSDRLAGADTQSF
CDR3nt: TGCAGCGATCGACTAGCGGGGGCAGATACGCAGTCTTTT

d_gene: .
v_gene: TRBV7-7
j_gene: TRBJ1-1
abundance: .
CDR3aa: CASSPPPGSNTEAFF
CDR3nt: TGTGCTAGCAGCCCCCCTCCGGGATCCAACACTGAAGCTTTCTTT

d_gene: .
v_gene: TRBV28
j_gene: TRBJ1-2
abundance: .
CDR3aa: CASSLTGGLDYGYTF
CDR3nt: TGTGCCAGCAGTTTGACGGGGGGCCTGGACTATGGCTACACCTTC

d_gene: .
v_gene: TRBV9
j_gene: TRBJ2-7
abundance: few
CDR3aa: CASSVEISGNNEQYF
CDR3nt: TGTGCCAGCAGCGTAGAGATTAGTGGCAACAATGAGCAGTACTTC

d_gene: TRBD1
v_gene: TRBV7-2
j_gene: TRBJ2-4
abundance: .
CDR3aa: CASSLPGQGKGIQYF
CDR3nt: TGTGCCAGCAGCTTACCTGGACAGGGCAAAGGCATTCAGTACTTC

d_gene: .
v_gene: TRBV7-2
j_gene: TRBJ2-3
abundance: many
CDR3aa: CASSFLGDTQYF
CDR3nt: TGTGCCAGCAGCTTTCTAGGAGATACGCAGTATTTT

d_gene: .
v_gene: TRBV4-1
j_gene: TRBJ1-2
abundance: .
CDR3aa: CASSQDPRRSGYTF
CDR3nt: TGCGCCAGCAGCCAAGACCCCCGGAGGAGTGGCTACACCTTC